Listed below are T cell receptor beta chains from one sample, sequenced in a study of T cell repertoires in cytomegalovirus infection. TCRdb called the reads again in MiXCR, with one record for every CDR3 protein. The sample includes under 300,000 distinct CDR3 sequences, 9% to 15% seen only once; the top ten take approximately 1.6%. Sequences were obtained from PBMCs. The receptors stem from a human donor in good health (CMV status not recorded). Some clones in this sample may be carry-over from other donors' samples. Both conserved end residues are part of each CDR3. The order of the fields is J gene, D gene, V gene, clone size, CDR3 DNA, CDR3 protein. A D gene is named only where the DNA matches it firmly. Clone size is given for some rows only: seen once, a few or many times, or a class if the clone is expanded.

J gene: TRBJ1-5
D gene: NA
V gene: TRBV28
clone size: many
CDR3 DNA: TGTGCCACCACAAATAGCAATCAGCCCCAGCATTTT
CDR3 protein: CATTNSNQPQHF

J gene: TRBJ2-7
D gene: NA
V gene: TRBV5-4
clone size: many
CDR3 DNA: TGTGCCAGCAGCTTGGGGCGGGGCGCTATGGGGGAGCAGTACTTC
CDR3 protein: CASSLGRGAMGEQYF

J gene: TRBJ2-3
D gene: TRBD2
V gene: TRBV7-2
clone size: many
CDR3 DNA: TGTGCCAGCAGCTTAGCTCGGGGGGAGAGGGCGCAGTATTTT
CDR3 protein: CASSLARGERAQYF

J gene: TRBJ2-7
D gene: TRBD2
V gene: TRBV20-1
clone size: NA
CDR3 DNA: TGCAGTGCTAGAGATATGACTAGCGGCTCCTACGAGCAGTACTTC
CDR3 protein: CSARDMTSGSYEQYF

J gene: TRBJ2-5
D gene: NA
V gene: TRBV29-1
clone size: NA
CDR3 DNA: TGCAGCGTTGCAGGACAGACACAAGAGACCCAGTACTTC
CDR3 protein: CSVAGQTQETQYF

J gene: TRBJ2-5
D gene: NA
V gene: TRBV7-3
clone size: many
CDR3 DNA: TGTGCCAGCAGCTTAAGTGGCGCGCAAGAGACCCAGTACTTC
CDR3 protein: CASSLSGAQETQYF

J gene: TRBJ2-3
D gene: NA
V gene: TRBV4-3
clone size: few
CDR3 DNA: TGCGCCAGCAGACTCGGAGGGGCAAGCACAGATACGCAGTATTTT
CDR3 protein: CASRLGGASTDTQYF

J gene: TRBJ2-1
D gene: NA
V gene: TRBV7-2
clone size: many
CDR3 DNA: TGTGCCAGCAGTCGTAATGGGGGGGCGAACTACAATGAGCAGTTCTTC
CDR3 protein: CASSRNGGANYNEQFF

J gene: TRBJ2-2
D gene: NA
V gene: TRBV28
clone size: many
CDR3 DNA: TGTGCCAGCAGAGGAATATATTACACCGGGGAGCTGTTTTTT
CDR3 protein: CASRGIYYTGELFF

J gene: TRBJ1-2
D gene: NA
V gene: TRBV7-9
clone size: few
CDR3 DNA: TGTGCCAGCAGCTCTTTCCGGGGTTCCACCCTTTATGGCTACACCTTC
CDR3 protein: CASSSFRGSTLYGYTF

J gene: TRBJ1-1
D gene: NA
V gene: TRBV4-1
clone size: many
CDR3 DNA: TGCGCCAGCAGCCAAAACAGAGTTACTGAAGCTTTCTTT
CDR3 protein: CASSQNRVTEAFF

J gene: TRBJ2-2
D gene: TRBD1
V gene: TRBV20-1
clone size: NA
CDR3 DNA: TGCAGTGCTAGGGGACAGGTCAACGGGGAGCTGTTTTTT
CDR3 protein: CSARGQVNGELFF

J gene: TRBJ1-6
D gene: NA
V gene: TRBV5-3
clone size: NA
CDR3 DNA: TGTGCCAGCAGCCAAGGGGACGGCGGGTCACCCCTCCACTTT
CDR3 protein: CASSQGDGGSPLHF

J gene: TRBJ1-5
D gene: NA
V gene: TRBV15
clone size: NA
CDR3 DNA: TGTGCCACCAGCAGAGATCAAGGGGAGGGTTGGCCCCAGCATTTT
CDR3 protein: CATSRDQGEGWPQHF

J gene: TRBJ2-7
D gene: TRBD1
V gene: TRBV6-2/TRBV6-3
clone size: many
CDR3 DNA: TGTGCCAGCAGTTACTCGAGGATCCGGGACAGCTCCTACGAGCAGTACTTC
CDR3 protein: CASSYSRIRDSSYEQYF

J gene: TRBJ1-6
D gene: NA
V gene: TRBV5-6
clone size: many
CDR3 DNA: TGTGCCAGCAGCGGTGGACAGTCGTATAATTCACCCCTCCACTTT
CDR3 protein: CASSGGQSYNSPLHF

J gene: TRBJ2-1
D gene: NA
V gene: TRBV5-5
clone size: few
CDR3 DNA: TGTGCCAGCAGCTTGGAGCAGGGCGGGCTCGGGGAGCAGTTCTTC
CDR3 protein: CASSLEQGGLGEQFF

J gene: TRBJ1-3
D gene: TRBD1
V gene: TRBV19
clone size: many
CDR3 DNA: TGTGCCAGTAGGGACAGGGCGAACTCTGGAAACACCATATATTTT
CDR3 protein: CASRDRANSGNTIYF

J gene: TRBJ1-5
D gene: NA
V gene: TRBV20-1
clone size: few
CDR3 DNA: TGCAGTGCTAGATCGGGCAGCTTCCAGCCCCAGCATTTT
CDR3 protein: CSARSGSFQPQHF

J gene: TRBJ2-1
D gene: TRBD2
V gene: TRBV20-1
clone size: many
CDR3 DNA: TGCAGTGCTAGTTCTCCCGGACTAGCGGCTAACAATGAGCAGTTCTTC
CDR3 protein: CSASSPGLAANNEQFF

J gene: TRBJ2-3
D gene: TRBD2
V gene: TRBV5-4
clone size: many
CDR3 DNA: TGTGCCAGCAGCCCGCGGACTAGCGGGATCAGATCAGATACGCAGTATTTT
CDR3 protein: CASSPRTSGIRSDTQYF

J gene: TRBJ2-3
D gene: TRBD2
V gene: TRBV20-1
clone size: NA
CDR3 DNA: TGCAGTGCTAGCTCAGGACTAGCGATCCGCACAGATACGCAGTATTTT
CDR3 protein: CSASSGLAIRTDTQYF

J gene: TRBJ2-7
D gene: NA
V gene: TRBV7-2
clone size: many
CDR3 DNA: TGTGCCAGCAGTCCCAGTCCCGGCTTCATGAAATCCTACGAGCAGTACTTC
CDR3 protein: CASSPSPGFMKSYEQYF

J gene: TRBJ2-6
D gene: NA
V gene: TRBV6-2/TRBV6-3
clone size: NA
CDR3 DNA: TGTGCCAGCTTGAGACAGGACTCTGGGGCCAACGTCCTGACTTTC
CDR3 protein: CASLRQDSGANVLTF

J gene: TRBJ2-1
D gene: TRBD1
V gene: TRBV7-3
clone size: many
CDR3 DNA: TGTGCCAGCAGCTTAATAGGGGGCCCGGACAATGAGCAGTTCTTC
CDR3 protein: CASSLIGGPDNEQFF

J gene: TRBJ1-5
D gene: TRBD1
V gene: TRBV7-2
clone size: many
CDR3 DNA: TGTGCCAGCAGCCAAAGGACAGGGGTTCAGCCCCAGCATTTT
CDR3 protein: CASSQRTGVQPQHF

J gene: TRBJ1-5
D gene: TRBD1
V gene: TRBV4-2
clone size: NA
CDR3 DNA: TGTGCCAGCAGCCAAGGGACAGGTAGCAATCAGCCCCAGCATTTT
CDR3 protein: CASSQGTGSNQPQHF

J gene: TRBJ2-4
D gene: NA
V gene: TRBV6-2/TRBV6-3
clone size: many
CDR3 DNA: TGTGCCAGCAGCCGAACGGGACGGCTAGCCAAAAACATTCAGTACTTC
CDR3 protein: CASSRTGRLAKNIQYF

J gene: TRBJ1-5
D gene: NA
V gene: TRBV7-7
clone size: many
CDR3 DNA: TGTGCCAGCAGACTACCGGACAACAATCAGCCCCAGCATTTT
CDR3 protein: CASRLPDNNQPQHF

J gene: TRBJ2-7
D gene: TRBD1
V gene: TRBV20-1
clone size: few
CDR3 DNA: TGCAGTGCTAGATCTTCGGGACAGCGCTACGAGCAGTACTTC
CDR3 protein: CSARSSGQRYEQYF

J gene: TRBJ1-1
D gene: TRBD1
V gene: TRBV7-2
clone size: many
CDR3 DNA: TGTGCCAGCAGCTCGGGACAGGGTCACACTGAAGCTTTCTTT
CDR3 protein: CASSSGQGHTEAFF

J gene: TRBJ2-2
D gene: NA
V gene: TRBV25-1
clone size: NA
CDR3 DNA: TGTGCCAGCAGAAAAACAGGGTCCGGGGAGCTGTTTTTT
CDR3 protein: CASRKTGSGELFF

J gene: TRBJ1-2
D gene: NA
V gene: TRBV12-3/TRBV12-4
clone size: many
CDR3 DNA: TGTGCCAGCAGTTTCAAGGCAGGGGTTGGCTACACCTTC
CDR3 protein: CASSFKAGVGYTF

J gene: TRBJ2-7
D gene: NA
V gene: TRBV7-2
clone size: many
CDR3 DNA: TGTGCCAGCAGCTCGCCGACCGTCGGTGAGCAGTACTTC
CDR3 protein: CASSSPTVGEQYF

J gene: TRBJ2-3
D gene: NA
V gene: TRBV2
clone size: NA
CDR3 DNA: TGTGCCAGCAGTGAAGGAGGAATGATCACAGATACGCAGTATTTT
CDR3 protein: CASSEGGMITDTQYF

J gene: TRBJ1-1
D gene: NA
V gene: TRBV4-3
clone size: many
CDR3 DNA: TGCGCCAGCAGCCAAGATTTGTCCCGGGACTCCGGGACTGAAGCTTTCTTT
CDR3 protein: CASSQDLSRDSGTEAFF

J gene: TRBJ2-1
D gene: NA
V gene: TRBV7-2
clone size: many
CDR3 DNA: TGTGCCAGCAGCTTACCCAGTTATGAGCAGTTCTTC
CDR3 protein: CASSLPSYEQFF

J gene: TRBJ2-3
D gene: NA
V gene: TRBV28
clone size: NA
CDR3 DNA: TGTGCCAGCAGTTCGTTGACCGGCACAGATACGCAGTATTTT
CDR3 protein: CASSSLTGTDTQYF

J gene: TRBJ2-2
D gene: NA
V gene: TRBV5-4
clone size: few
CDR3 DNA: TGTGCCAGCAGCTCAACAGGGCCAGGGGAGCTGTTTTTT
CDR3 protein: CASSSTGPGELFF

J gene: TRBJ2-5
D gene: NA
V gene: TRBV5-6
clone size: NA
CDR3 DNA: TGTGCCAGCAGCACTCAAACCGAGACCCAGTACTTC
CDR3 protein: CASSTQTETQYF

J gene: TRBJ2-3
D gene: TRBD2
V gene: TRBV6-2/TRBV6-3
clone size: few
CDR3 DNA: TGTGCCAGCACCAACGGGAGGTATTCGGGAGATACGCAGTATTTT
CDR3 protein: CASTNGRYSGDTQYF

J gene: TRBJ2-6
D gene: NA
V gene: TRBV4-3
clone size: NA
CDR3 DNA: TGCGCCAGCAGCCGGACCCCGGGACACGGCTCTGGGGCCAACGTCCTGACTTTC
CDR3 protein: CASSRTPGHGSGANVLTF

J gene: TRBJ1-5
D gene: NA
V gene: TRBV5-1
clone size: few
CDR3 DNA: TGCGCCAGCAGCTTGGAACCGGGGGTCAATCAGCCCCAGCATTTT
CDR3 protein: CASSLEPGVNQPQHF

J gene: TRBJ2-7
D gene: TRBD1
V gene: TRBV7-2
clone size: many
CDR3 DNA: TGTGCCAGCAGCTCAGAGGGACAGGGGGCGGATGAGCAGTACTTC
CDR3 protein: CASSSEGQGADEQYF

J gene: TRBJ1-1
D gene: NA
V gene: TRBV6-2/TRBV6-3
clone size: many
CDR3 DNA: TGTGCCAGCAGTTACGAGGCTGAAGCTTTCTTT
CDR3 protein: CASSYEAEAFF

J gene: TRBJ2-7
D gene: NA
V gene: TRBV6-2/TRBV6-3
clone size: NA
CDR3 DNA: TGTGCCAGCAGTGGAGGACTGGGCGAGCAGTACTTC
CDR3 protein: CASSGGLGEQYF

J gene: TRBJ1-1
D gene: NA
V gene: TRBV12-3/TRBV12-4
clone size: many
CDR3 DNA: TGTGCCAGCAGTCACGGACAGCTAATGAACACTGAAGCTTTCTTT
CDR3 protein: CASSHGQLMNTEAFF

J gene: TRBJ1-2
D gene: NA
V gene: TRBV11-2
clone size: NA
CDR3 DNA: TGTGCCAGCAGCCCGGACAGCTCTAACTATGGCTACACCTTC
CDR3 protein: CASSPDSSNYGYTF

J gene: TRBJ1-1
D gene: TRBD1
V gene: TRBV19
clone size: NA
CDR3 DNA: TGTGCCAGTAGTGGGGGACAGCCCAACACTGAAGCTTTCTTT
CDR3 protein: CASSGGQPNTEAFF

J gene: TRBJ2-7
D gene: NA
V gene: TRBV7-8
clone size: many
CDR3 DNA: TGTGCCAGCAGCTTAGCGCCAGGGGACTCCTACGAGCAGTACTTC
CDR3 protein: CASSLAPGDSYEQYF

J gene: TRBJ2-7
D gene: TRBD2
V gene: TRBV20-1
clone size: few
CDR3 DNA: TGCAGTGCTATAGACCTAGCGGGGGACTACGAGCAGTACTTC
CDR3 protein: CSAIDLAGDYEQYF

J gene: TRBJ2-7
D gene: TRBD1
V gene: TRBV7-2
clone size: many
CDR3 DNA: TGTGCCAGCAGCTTAGAAGCAGGGGGTTACGAGCAGTACTTC
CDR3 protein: CASSLEAGGYEQYF

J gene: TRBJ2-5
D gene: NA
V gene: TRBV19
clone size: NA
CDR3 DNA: TGTGCCTCACGAACGGGAAAGGAGACCCAGTACTTC
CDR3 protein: CASRTGKETQYF

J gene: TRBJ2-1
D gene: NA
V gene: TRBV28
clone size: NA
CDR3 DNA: TGTGCCAGCAGTTTACTGGATGAGCAGTTCTTC
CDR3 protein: CASSLLDEQFF

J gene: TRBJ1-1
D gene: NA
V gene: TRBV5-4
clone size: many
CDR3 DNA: TGTGCCAGCAGCCTTAGCTGGGACTCTGAAGCTTTCTTT
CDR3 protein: CASSLSWDSEAFF